The 15 T cell receptor beta chains below come from one sample, sequenced in a study of T cells in Graves' hyperthyroidism and ophthalmopathy. TCR beta CDR3 sequences were amplified from RNA transcripts. HTBI primers drove first-round RT-PCR of the TCR CDR3. A single record per CDR3 protein comes from TCRdb applying MiXCR to the multiplex PCR reads. The sample includes a few hundred thousand distinct CDR3 sequences, roughly 14% of them seen just once. The specimen sequenced was blood. The receptors were sampled from a woman younger than 45 with Graves' hyperthyroidism.

The rearrangement joins TRBV30 to TRBJ2-1; TRBD2 is a possible D gene (5 bases). Per the germline V gene, CDR1 is GTSNPN and CDR2 is SVGIG (reference sequence). The CDR3 is 15 residues long. Between the trimmed V and J ends, which lost 2 bases and 1 base, there was a span of 12 bases. The CDR3 spells CAWSPDGGSYNEQFF. DNA for the CDR3: TGTGCCTGGAGTCCTGACGGAGGATCCTACAATGAGCAGTTCTTC.

This clonotype was counted ten times or more. The chain employs TRBV5-1 and TRBJ1-2, with no clear D. Trimming shortened V by 0 bases and J by 4 bases, and 13 bases separated the two germline ends. This CDR3 has 15 amino acids. CDR1 is SGHRS, CDR2 YFSETQ, per germline. CDR3 residues: CASSLGAVPLYGYTF. In nucleotides, the CDR3 is TGCGCCAGCAGCTTGGGGGCAGTCCCACTCTATGGCTACACCTTC.

In its sample, this clonotype was seen a few times. The rearrangement joins TRBV4-3 to TRBJ2-7; D ambiguous. V lost 0 bases and J lost 4, with 13 bases in between. The germline CDR1 and CDR2 sequences are LGHNA and YSLEER. This CDR3 contains 15 residues. CDR3 sequence: CASSQERNRPYEQYF. CDR3 in DNA: TGCGCCAGCAGCCAAGAAAGGAACAGACCTTACGAGCAGTACTTC.

The chain has TRBV27 and TRBJ2-7; unclear D gene. V gave up 5 bases and J gave up 5 bases, with 7 bases separating them. Germline V gives CDR1 MNHEY, CDR2 SMNVEV (reference sequence). The CDR3 loop spans 11 amino acids. For the CDR3, the DNA is TGTGCCAGCAGTGGGTGGAACGAGCAGTACTTC. Translating gives CASSGWNEQYF.

The chain is built from TRBV19 and TRBJ2-1; 8 bases map to TRBD2. The CDR3 has 16 amino acids. Germline values: CDR1 LNHDA, CDR2 SQIVND (reference sequence). The junction had 8 bases not matched to a gene; V was cut back by 5 bases and J by 2 bases. The CDR3 loop is CASSAGGLPPYNEQFF. CDR3 sequence (DNA): TGTGCCAGTAGTGCGGGGGGCCTTCCCCCCTACAATGAGCAGTTCTTC.

This clonotype came up many times. This chain uses TRBV3-1 with TRBJ2-1; 9 bases are shared with TRBD2. With V trimmed by 1 base and J by 4 bases, 5 bases remained unmatched. The germline CDR1 and CDR2 sequences are LGHDT and YNNKEL (reference sequence). CDR3 length: 16 amino acids. CDR3 sequence (DNA): TGTGCCAGCAGCCAAGGAATAGCGGGGGTATACAATGAGCAGTTCTTC. It yields the protein CASSQGIAGVYNEQFF.

This clonotype was recorded many times. The chain combines TRBV10-3 with TRBJ2-3; D is tentatively TRBD1 or TRBD2 (6 bases each). Germline loops: CDR1 ENHRY, CDR2 SYGVKD. This CDR3 contains 16 residues. The V and J ends lost 4 bases and 5 bases respectively, with 19 bases between them. The CDR3 loop reads CAISGDWGPLGDTQYF. The CDR3 DNA reads TGTGCCATCAGTGGGGACTGGGGGCCTTTAGGAGATACGCAGTATTTT.

As to this clonotype: A single base separates this from a much larger clone, so it may be a read error. This chain connects TRBV11-2 to TRBJ2-7, with D possibly being TRBD2 (6 bases). Trimming removed 6 bases from V and 7 bases from J, with 16 bases in between. The CDR3 is made up of 13 amino acids. Germline values: CDR1 SGHAT, CDR2 FQNNGV. DNA for the CDR3: TGTGCCAGCAGACGTTTCGGGGCGGGGGAGCAGTACTTC. Its translation is CASRRFGAGEQYF.

Many counts were recorded for this clonotype. The gene calls are TRBV5-1 and TRBJ2-1, with 8 bases identical to TRBD1. The length of the CDR3 is 15 residues. The V segment lost 3 bases and the J segment 6 bases; nucleotides outside the gene matches: 8. CDR1 and CDR2 (germline): SGHRS, YFSETQ. The CDR3 bases are TGCGCCAGCAGCTACCCCCCGACAGGGGCCAATGAGCAGTTCTTC. This gives the protein CASSYPPTGANEQFF.

This clonotype was detected many times. The genes are TRBV7-2 and TRBJ2-3; 9 nucleotides line up with TRBD2. Germline V gene lookup returns CDR1 SGHTA and CDR2 FQGNSA. Trimming removed 1 base from V and 2 bases from J; junction bases left unmatched: 7. This CDR3 spans 17 amino acids. CDR3 sequence: CASSLVRLAGTTDTQYF. The CDR3, as DNA: TGTGCCAGCAGCTTAGTCCGGCTAGCGGGAACCACAGATACGCAGTATTTT.

This clonotype was seen ten or more times. The V gene is TRBV6-2 or TRBV6-3, the J gene TRBJ2-1; D gene unclear. Trimming pared 3 bases from V and 5 bases from J, leaving 8 bases between. From germline, CDR1 is MNHEY and CDR2 SVGEGT. The CDR3 extends over 13 amino acids. The CDR3 sequence is CASSYRFNNEQFF. CDR3 DNA: TGTGCCAGCAGTTATAGGTTCAACAATGAGCAGTTCTTC.

This clonotype appeared many times. V is TRBV27 and J is TRBJ2-6; TRBD1 might be the D (5 bases). The V end was cut by 2 bases, the J end by 3 bases, with 5 bases between. Germline CDR1 and CDR2: MNHEY and SMNVEV (reference sequence). The CDR3 has 14 amino acids. The CDR3 nucleotides read TGTGCCAGCAGTTTACAGGGTGGGGCCAACGTCCTGACTTTC. Translated, it gives CASSLQGGANVLTF.

With respect to this clonotype: This may arise from a read error, as a much more abundant clone is one base away. V usage is TRBV6-4 and J usage is TRBJ2-1; 9 nucleotides line up with TRBD1. Germline CDR1 and CDR2: MRHNA and SNTAGT. The CDR3 is 19 residues long. The CDR3 here is CASSYSDRGARGSYNEQSF. DNA for the CDR3: TGTGCCAGCAGTTACTCCGACAGGGGGGCTCGGGGCTCCTACAATGAGCAGTCCTTC.

This clonotype was observed a handful of times. V is TRBV4-1 and J is TRBJ2-7, with D possibly TRBD1 on 5 matching bases. V was shortened by 2 bases and J by 5 bases, with 16 bases between the two germline ends. The CDR3 is 15 residues long. Germline CDR1 reads MGHRA; CDR2 reads YSYEKL. CDR3 sequence (DNA): TGCGCCAGCAGCCAATCATACCAGGGTCTTAACGAGCAGTACTTC. Translation gives CASSQSYQGLNEQYF.

This clonotype was recorded many times. In nucleotides, the CDR3 is TGTGCCAGCAGCTTCTCTGCGGGCGCCTACGAGCAGTACTTC. Its translation: CASSFSAGAYEQYF. This chain connects TRBV7-2 to TRBJ2-7, with D possibly matching TRBD2 (5 bases). The germline V and J ends were trimmed by 3 bases and 2 bases, with 11 bases remaining between them. The CDR3 is 14 amino acids. CDR1 and CDR2 from the germline V gene are SGHTA and FQGNSA.